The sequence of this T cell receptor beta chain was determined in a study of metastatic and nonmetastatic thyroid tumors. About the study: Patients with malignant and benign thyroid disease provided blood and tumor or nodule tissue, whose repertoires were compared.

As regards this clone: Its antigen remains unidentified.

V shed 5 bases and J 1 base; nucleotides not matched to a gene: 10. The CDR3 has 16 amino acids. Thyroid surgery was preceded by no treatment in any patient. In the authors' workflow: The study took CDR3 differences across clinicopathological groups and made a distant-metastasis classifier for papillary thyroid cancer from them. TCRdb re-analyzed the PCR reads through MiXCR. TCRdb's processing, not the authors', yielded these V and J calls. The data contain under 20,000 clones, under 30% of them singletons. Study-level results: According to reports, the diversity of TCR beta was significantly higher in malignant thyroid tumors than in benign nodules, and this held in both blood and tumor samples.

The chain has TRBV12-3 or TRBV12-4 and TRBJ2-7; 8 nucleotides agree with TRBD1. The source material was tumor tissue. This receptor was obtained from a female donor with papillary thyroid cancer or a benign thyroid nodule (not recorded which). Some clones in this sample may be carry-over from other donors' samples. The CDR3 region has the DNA TGTGCCAGCAGTGAGGGGTCCCGGACAGGGTCCTACGAGCAGTACTTC. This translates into CASSEGSRTGSYEQYF.